Below, one TCR beta chain is given with its context. Its cognate antigen is unknown. After removal of 3 bases from V and 4 bases from J, the junction contained 9 bases not matched to a gene. The CDR3 is 16 amino acids. The V gene's germline CDR1 is LNHDA and CDR2 SQIVND (reference sequence). Only in-frame clones appear in the TCRdb table, and some are missing; sequencing was by immunoSEQ multiplex PCR. The data contain approximately 140,000 clones, 75% to 95% of them seen just once; the ten biggest clones take up roughly 10%. The source of approximately 2 micrograms of genomic DNA for TCR beta libraries was cryopreserved PBMCs. The data were taken from a study of cytotoxic CD8 clonotypes in ibrutinib-treated CLL. Across the whole study: Response sampling came at median approximately a year of treatment, ranging roughly 6 to 36 months.

Whole-study findings and limits: T-cell clonality at baseline went above that of age-matched healthy donors and rose and fell with circulating CD8+ T-cell counts. Clonality was elevated at ibrutinib response and had returned toward baseline at progression.

The chain is built from TRBV19 and TRBJ2-1; 7 nucleotides agree with TRBD2. The clonotype comes from a human donor with chronic lymphocytic leukemia. The input for sequencing was PBMCs, taken after 12 months of ibrutinib treatment. This CDR3 reads CASSMSSGGVYNEQFF. The DNA for the CDR3 is TGTGCCAGTAGTATGTCTAGCGGAGGGGTGTACAATGAGCAGTTCTTC.